Presented here are 30 T cell receptor beta chains from one specimen sequenced in a study of T-cell reconstitution after alpha-beta-depleted transplantation in children. A TCRbeta library incorporating unique molecular identifiers was prepared. TCRdb recomputed calls from the PCR reads with MiXCR, one row per CDR3 protein. This table holds 200,000 to 300,000 distinct CDR3 sequences, 6.5% to 10% found once. Sequences were derived from PBMCs, mostly from graft donor cells, sampled 180 days after TCRalphabeta/CD19-depleted stem cell transplant. The receptor set was obtained from a male patient younger than 18 who had a stem cell transplant for acute lymphoblastic leukemia, so the T cells may come from the graft donor.

This clonotype was seen ten or more times. The chain combines TRBV5-1 with TRBJ2-3, with 7 bases fitting TRBD1. This CDR3 region has 17 residues. V lost 0 bases, J lost 0 bases, and 7 bases stayed unmatched. Germline V gives CDR1 SGHRS, CDR2 YFSETQ. This CDR3 reads CASSLGQGSDSTDTQYF. CDR3 sequence (DNA): TGCGCCAGCAGCTTGGGACAGGGCAGTGACAGCACAGATACGCAGTATTTT.

This clonotype was recorded many times. The CDR3 DNA sequence: TGTGCCATCAGATCGACAGGGGGAACCTATAATTCACCCCTCCACTTT. Amino acid sequence: CAIRSTGGTYNSPLHF. The rearrangement joins TRBV10-3 to TRBJ1-6; 9 bases align to TRBD1. The CDR3 sequence is 16 residues long. Trimming removed 6 bases from V and 2 bases from J; junction bases left unmatched: 5. Germline values: CDR1 ENHRY, CDR2 SYGVKD.

This clonotype was seen at least ten times. The V call is TRBV13, the J call TRBJ2-3, with unresolved D. Trimming shortened V by 4 bases and J by 5 bases, and 10 bases separated the two germline ends. The CDR3 loop spans 13 amino acids. Germline V CDR1 and CDR2: PRHDT, FYEKMQ (reference sequence). The CDR3 region is CASSWGFGDTQYF. Here the CDR3 DNA reads TGTGCCAGCAGCTGGGGATTCGGAGATACGCAGTATTTT.

This clonotype was observed at least ten times. The J gene is TRBJ2-3, the V gene TRBV5-1; D not resolved. Looked up from germline, CDR1 is SGHRS and CDR2 is YFSETQ. The CDR3 consists of 14 residues. V shed 0 bases and J shed 2 bases, with 7 bases lying between them. CDR3 DNA sequence: TGCGCCAGCAGCTTGGGGCCAGCCACAGATACGCAGTATTTT. Amino acids: CASSLGPATDTQYF.

This clonotype was observed many times. The chain has TRBV7-9 and TRBJ1-1; 7 bases are shared with TRBD1. CDR3 length: 16 residues. The V gene's germline CDR1 is SEHNR and CDR2 FQNEAQ (reference sequence). Trimming took 5 bases from V and 0 from J; bases not matched to a gene: 9. As DNA, the CDR3 is TGTGCCAGCAGCGGACGACCGGACAGGCTGAACACTGAAGCTTTCTTT. As protein: CASSGRPDRLNTEAFF.

This clonotype was recorded at least ten times. CDR3 region: CASSEYVLTDTQYF. CDR3 sequence (DNA): TGTGCCAGCAGTGAATACGTACTCACAGATACGCAGTATTTT. The chain combines TRBV25-1 with TRBJ2-3; D ambiguous. Germline CDR1 is MGHDK and CDR2 is SYGVNS. This CDR3 comprises 14 residues. V was cut by 0 bases and J by 2 bases, with 6 bases left in between. The whole variable domain, remainder taken from reference TRBV25-1 and TRBJ2-3, is EADIYQTPRYLVIGTGKKITLECSQTMGHDKMYWYQQDPGMELHLIHYSYGVNSTEKGDLSSESTVSRIRTEHFPLTLESARPSHTSQYLCASSEYVLTDTQYFGPGTRLTVL.

This clonotype was counted only a few times. The gene calls are TRBV18 and TRBJ2-6; maybe TRBD1 (6 bases). This CDR3 spans 20 amino acids. V lost 5 bases to trimming and J lost 1 base, with 24 bases between them. CDR1 and CDR2 (germline): KGHSH, LQKENI. CDR3 sequence reads: CASSSLFPSGGASGANVLTF. CDR3 DNA: TGTGCCAGCTCATCCCTATTCCCTAGTGGGGGCGCATCTGGGGCCAACGTCCTGACTTTC.

This clonotype was found many times. V is TRBV6-2 or TRBV6-3 and J is TRBJ2-5; D is uncertain. CDR1 MNHEY and CDR2 SVGEGT come from the germline V gene. Trimming stripped 2 bases from V and 5 bases from J, with 3 bases between. The CDR3 loop spans 11 amino acids. CDR3 nucleotide sequence: TGTGCCAGCAGTTACATGGAGACCCAGTACTTC. It is translated as CASSYMETQYF.

A word on this clonotype: Being one base from a much bigger clone, this may be a read error. The V gene is TRBV11-1, the J gene TRBJ1-5, with D hard to call. Germline lookup yields CDR1 SGHAT and CDR2 FQDESV (reference sequence). The CDR3 contains 16 residues. As DNA, the CDR3 is TGTGCCAGCAGCCTAGCACGGGCGACGAGCAATCAGCCCCAGCATTTT. Residues: CASSLARATSNQPQHF.

This clonotype was seen repeatedly, ten times or more. This chain connects TRBV27 to TRBJ2-6; D is possibly TRBD1 (6 bases). The germline V gene has CDR1 MNHEY and CDR2 SMNVEV (reference sequence). V was pared by 4 bases and J by 2 bases, with 9 bases between. This CDR3 has 15 residues. The CDR3 reads CASSSWGPGANVLTF. The CDR3 bases are TGTGCCAGCAGTTCCTGGGGGCCTGGGGCCAACGTCCTGACTTTC.

In this sample, this clonotype turned up many times. The genes are TRBV20-1 and TRBJ1-1, with a possible D match to TRBD1 (5 bases). Germline V CDR1 and CDR2: DFQATT, SNEGSKA (reference sequence). This CDR3 region has 13 residues. V lost 3 bases and J lost 1, with 9 bases in between. The chain's CDR3 is CSASSGANTEAFF. CDR3 coding DNA: TGCAGTGCTAGTTCCGGGGCGAACACTGAAGCTTTCTTT.

This clonotype was observed many times. The rearrangement joins TRBV10-3 to TRBJ2-3, with D possibly called TRBD1 or TRBD2 (6 bases each). Trimming cost V 5 bases and J 3 bases, with 9 bases left between them. The CDR3 contains 13 residues. CDR1 and CDR2 from the germline V gene are ENHRY and SYGVKD. The CDR3 DNA follows: TGTGCCATCAGTAGGGGGACTACAGATACGCAGTATTTT. Amino acid sequence: CAISRGTTDTQYF.

This clonotype has at least ten counts. V usage is TRBV29-1 and J usage is TRBJ2-5; TRBD2 matches 12 bases. The germline V gene encodes CDR1 SQVTM and CDR2 ANQGSEA. The V gene end was trimmed by 4 bases and the J gene end by 2 bases; junction bases not matched to a gene: 5. The CDR3 totals 15 residues. The CDR3 region is CSVGGGLAGQETQYF. The DNA for the CDR3 is TGCAGCGTTGGGGGTGGACTAGCGGGACAAGAGACCCAGTACTTC. Together with reference TRBV29-1 and TRBJ2-5, the CDR3 gives the full variable domain: SAVISQKPSRDICQRGTSLTIQCQVDSQVTMMFWYRQQPGQSLTLIATANQGSEATYESGFVIDKFPISRPNLTFSTLTVSNMSPEDSSIYLCSVGGGLAGQETQYFGPGTRLLVL.

The CDR3 DNA sequence: TGTGCCAGCAGCTTGGTATCCCAACTATACCAAGAGACCCAGTACTTC. Translated, it gives CASSLVSQLYQETQYF. V usage is TRBV5-4 and J usage is TRBJ2-5; no firm D call. Trimming took off 0 bases at V and 0 bases at J, with 12 bases between the two ends. In germline, CDR1 is SGHNT, CDR2 YYREEE (reference sequence). The CDR3 covers 16 residues.

Concerning this clonotype itself: Being one base from a much bigger clone, this may be a read error. V usage is TRBV12-3 or TRBV12-4 and J usage is TRBJ2-7, with D uncertain. CDR3 length: 14 residues. V gave up 1 base and J gave up 2 bases, with 9 bases separating them. This CDR3 reads CASSLGVAAYEQYF. The DNA for the CDR3 is TGTGCCAGCAGTTTAGGGGTTGCAGCCTACGAGCAGTACTTC.

This clonotype was seen ten or more times. This CDR3 reads CASSYNSLEAFF. Here the CDR3 DNA reads TGTGCCAGCAGTTACAATAGTCTTGAAGCTTTCTTT. The chain combines TRBV6-2 or TRBV6-3 with TRBJ1-1; D is unresolved. The CDR3 contains 12 residues. Germline CDR1 and CDR2: MNHEY and SVGEGT. Between the trimmed V and J ends, which lost 2 bases and 7 bases, there was a span of 8 bases.

This clonotype was seen more than once but under ten times. J is TRBJ2-7 and V is TRBV20-1; 8 bases map to TRBD1. The junction had 6 bases not matched to a gene; V was cut back by 3 bases and J by 2 bases. CDR1 and CDR2 from the germline V gene are DFQATT and SNEGSKA (reference sequence). This CDR3 has 14 amino acids. Here the CDR3 reads CSARTDRAAYEQYF. DNA for the CDR3: TGCAGTGCTAGGACGGACAGGGCGGCCTACGAGCAGTACTTC.

This clonotype was recorded many times. This chain connects TRBV4-2 to TRBJ1-3; 7 nucleotides agree with TRBD1. The CDR3 length is 19 residues. CDR1 and CDR2 from the germline V gene are LGHNA and YNFKEQ. V shed 3 bases, J shed 0 bases, and the junction held 14 bases outside the gene matches. The CDR3 bases are TGTGCCAGCAGCCACATTGGACCACGGGACAGTTTCTCTGGAAACACCATATATTTT. It specifies CASSHIGPRDSFSGNTIYF.

This clonotype was observed many times. This rearrangement joins TRBV10-3 to TRBJ2-6; D is unresolved. Trimming stripped 2 bases from V and 0 bases from J, with 5 bases between. CDR3 length equals 15 residues. Germline values: CDR1 ENHRY, CDR2 SYGVKD. The CDR3: CAISERGSGANVLTF. DNA of the CDR3: TGTGCCATCAGTGAGCGTGGCTCTGGGGCCAACGTCCTGACTTTC.

This clonotype has ten or more counts. This chain joins TRBV6-5 and TRBJ2-7, with 7 bases lining up with TRBD2. The V gene end was trimmed by 2 bases and the J gene end by 4 bases; junction bases not matched to a gene: 8. The CDR3 has 15 amino acids. CDR1 and CDR2 (germline): MNHEY, SVGAGI. CDR3 nucleotide sequence: TGTGCCAGCAGTTACGGGGGGGGTTTACTGTACGAGCAGTACTTC. Translation: CASSYGGGLLYEQYF.

J is TRBJ2-5 and V is TRBV7-6; D is tentatively TRBD1 or TRBD2 (6 bases each). V was trimmed by 3 bases and J by 1 base, leaving 9 bases between them. Per germline, CDR1 SGHVS and CDR2 FNYEAQ. This CDR3 is 14 amino acids long. The CDR3 is CASSLRGVQETQYF. As DNA, the CDR3 is TGTGCCAGCAGCTTGAGGGGGGTCCAAGAGACCCAGTACTTC.

This clonotype was seen at least ten times. The rearrangement links TRBV24-1 to TRBJ2-1; perhaps TRBD2 as D (6 bases). Trimming pared 0 bases from V and 14 bases from J, leaving 10 bases between. CDR1 and CDR2 from the germline V gene are KGHDR and SFDVKD. This CDR3 has 12 amino acids. The CDR3 coding sequence is TGTGCCACCAGTGATTTGCAGGGACTCAAGTTCTTC. Translation: CATSDLQGLKFF.

This clonotype was seen ten or more times. The chain couples TRBV7-9 to TRBJ2-2, with 9 bases aligning to TRBD2. V dropped 1 base and J dropped 2; count of bases not matched to a gene: 5. CDR3 length: 17 residues. Germline lookup yields CDR1 SEHNR and CDR2 FQNEAQ (reference sequence). This CDR3 reads CASSLGLAGVNTGELFF. The CDR3, as DNA: TGTGCCAGCAGCTTAGGCTTAGCGGGAGTCAACACCGGGGAGCTGTTTTTT. The full variable domain, with the rest looked up from reference TRBV7-9 and TRBJ2-2, is DTGVSQNPRHKITKRGQNVTFRCDPISEHNRLYWYRQTLGQGPEFLTYFQNEAQLEKSRLLSDRFSAERPKGSFSTLEIQRTEQGDSAMYLCASSLGLAGVNTGELFFGEGSRLTVL.

This chain uses TRBV6-1 with TRBJ1-2; a possible D gene is TRBD1 (5 bases). The ends were cut back, 1 base at V and 3 bases at J, with 12 bases in the middle. The CDR3 spans 15 residues. Looked up from germline, CDR1 is MNHNS and CDR2 is SASEGT. CDR3 nucleotide sequence: TGTGCCAGCAGTGAAGTTGGGTGGGGGTACTATGGCTACACCTTC. Its translation is CASSEVGWGYYGYTF.

The chain is built from TRBV7-8 and TRBJ1-2; D not resolved. V lost 5 bases and J 2 bases, leaving 6 bases between the germline ends. CDR3 size: 12 residues. Germline V lookup: CDR1 SGHVS, CDR2 FQNEAQ. The CDR3 bases are TGTGCCAGCAGCCCGTGGAACTATGGCTACACCTTC. Translated: CASSPWNYGYTF.

This clonotype was picked up many times. The chain recombines TRBV6-5 with TRBJ1-3; no firm D call. Trimming removed 0 bases at V and 3 bases at J, with 12 bases between. The CDR3 is 16 amino acids. Germline CDR1 is MNHEY and CDR2 is SVGAGI. The DNA for the CDR3 is TGTGCCAGCAGTTACTCGGGCCTGGGGAATGGAAACACCATATATTTT. Protein product: CASSYSGLGNGNTIYF.

As to this clonotype: Possible read error: a much larger clone is one base away. In this CDR3 the conserved last residue, phenylalanine or tryptophan, is missing, so a read error is likely. This sequence joins TRBV18 and TRBJ1-5; weak D call: TRBD1 (6 bases). Trimming pared 2 bases from V and 7 bases from J, leaving 12 bases between. The germline V gene has CDR1 KGHSH and CDR2 LQKENI. The CDR3 has 14 amino acids. The CDR3: CASSPKGGSQPQHS. The CDR3 nucleotides read TGTGCCAGCTCACCAAAGGGGGGCAGCCAGCCCCAGCATTCT.

This clonotype has at least ten counts. V and J are TRBV12-3 or TRBV12-4 and TRBJ2-7; the match to TRBD1 covers 11 bases. CDR3 length: 15 residues. V dropped 5 bases and J dropped 2; count of bases not matched to a gene: 5. CDR3 DNA: TGTGCCAGCAGTCCGGACAGGGGGCAGGCCTACGAGCAGTACTTC. It codes for CASSPDRGQAYEQYF.

This clonotype was recorded many times. This rearrangement joins TRBV12-3 or TRBV12-4 to TRBJ2-1; D uncertain. The CDR3 is made up of 14 amino acids. V lost 5 bases to trimming and J lost 8 bases, with 16 bases between them. The CDR3 loop reads CASSPRFSSDEQFF. In DNA form, the CDR3 reads TGTGCCAGCAGTCCCCGATTTAGCTCGGATGAGCAGTTCTTC.

About this clonotype: The missing conserved phenylalanine or tryptophan at the end of this CDR3 makes a read error likely. The V and J genes are TRBV9 and TRBJ2-7, with TRBD1 identical over 7 bases. The CDR3 loop spans 14 amino acids. Per the germline V gene, CDR1 is SGDLS and CDR2 is YYNGEE. Trimming cost V 1 base and J 2 bases; bases outside gene matches: 3. Written as DNA, the CDR3 is TGTGCCAGCAGCGTAACAGGGGACCCCTACGAGCAGTACTCC. The encoded protein is CASSVTGDPYEQYS.